This is a list of T cell receptor beta chains from one sample in a study of control samples from healthy donors and cancer patients. Here immunoSEQ multiplex PCR was the method, and the copy in TCRdb shows in-frame clones only, minus some. The repertoire includes fewer than 500,000 clones, around 90% of them detected once, and 5.5% to 8% sits in the top ten. The sample taken for sequencing was PBMCs. The receptors were sampled from a man aged 40-50 years with head and neck cancer. Both conserved end residues are part of each CDR3. Fields, in order: D gene, V gene, J gene, clone size, CDR3 DNA, CDR3 protein. A D gene is named only where the DNA matches it firmly. For some rows the clone size is stated as once, few or many, or as a class when expanded; others skip it.

D gene: .; V gene: TRBV19; J gene: TRBJ2-7; clone size: .; CDR3 DNA: TGTGCCAGTAGTAAGGTCCACGGCGACGAGCAGTACTTC; CDR3 protein: CASSKVHGDEQYF
D gene: TRBD1; V gene: TRBV5-1; J gene: TRBJ2-7; clone size: .; CDR3 DNA: TGCGCCAGCAGCTCAGGGACAGGGCCCGACGAGCAGTACTTC; CDR3 protein: CASSSGTGPDEQYF
D gene: TRBD2; V gene: TRBV29-1; J gene: TRBJ2-3; clone size: .; CDR3 DNA: TGCAGCCGGACTAGCGGGAGTGGGTTAGATACGCAGTATTTT; CDR3 protein: CSRTSGSGLDTQYF
D gene: .; V gene: TRBV14; J gene: TRBJ1-1; clone size: .; CDR3 DNA: TGTGCCAGCAGCCAGAGGAGGGCTGAAGCTTTCTTT; CDR3 protein: CASSQRRAEAFF
D gene: .; V gene: TRBV27; J gene: TRBJ2-1; clone size: .; CDR3 DNA: TGTGCCAGCAGTTTAGCTGTTTTATACAATGAGCAGTTCTTC; CDR3 protein: CASSLAVLYNEQFF
D gene: .; V gene: TRBV7-9; J gene: TRBJ1-2; clone size: .; CDR3 DNA: TGTGCCAGCAGCTTAATGGGGAATACAAACTATGGCTACACCTTC; CDR3 protein: CASSLMGNTNYGYTF
D gene: .; V gene: TRBV6-2/TRBV6-3; J gene: TRBJ2-5; clone size: .; CDR3 DNA: TGTGCCAGCAGTTACCTAACCCCGCAAGAGACCCAGTACTTC; CDR3 protein: CASSYLTPQETQYF
D gene: .; V gene: TRBV11-2; J gene: TRBJ1-6; clone size: .; CDR3 DNA: TGTGCCAGCAGCTTAGATGGCGACAGATATAATTCACCCCTCCACTTT; CDR3 protein: CASSLDGDRYNSPLHF
D gene: TRBD1; V gene: TRBV19; J gene: TRBJ1-3; clone size: .; CDR3 DNA: TGTGCCAATCTCTTCCGGGACAGGGGGCCCATATACTCTGGAAACACCATATATTTT; CDR3 protein: CANLFRDRGPIYSGNTIYF
D gene: .; V gene: TRBV18; J gene: TRBJ2-2; clone size: .; CDR3 DNA: TGTGCCAGCTCATCTAACTATGGACAGTCCGGGGAGCTGTTTTTT; CDR3 protein: CASSSNYGQSGELFF
D gene: TRBD1; V gene: TRBV6-2/TRBV6-3; J gene: TRBJ1-1; clone size: .; CDR3 DNA: TGTGCCAGCAGTTACCTAAAGGGGGCCCTATGGAACACTGAAGCTTTCTTT; CDR3 protein: CASSYLKGALWNTEAFF
D gene: .; V gene: TRBV7-2; J gene: TRBJ2-7; clone size: .; CDR3 DNA: TGTGCCAGCAGCCTACAGGGTTACGAGCAGTACTTC; CDR3 protein: CASSLQGYEQYF
D gene: TRBD1; V gene: TRBV3-1/TRBV3-2; J gene: TRBJ2-7; clone size: .; CDR3 DNA: TGTGCCAGCAGCCTTAAATCCCGGGACAGGGGACCCTACGAGCAGTACTTC; CDR3 protein: CASSLKSRDRGPYEQYF
D gene: .; V gene: TRBV5-5; J gene: TRBJ1-6; clone size: .; CDR3 DNA: TGTGCCAGCAGCCCCTTGGCGGACACCAATTCACCCCTCCACTTT; CDR3 protein: CASSPLADTNSPLHF
D gene: .; V gene: TRBV19; J gene: TRBJ1-1; clone size: once; CDR3 DNA: TGTGCCAGTATGTTCCGTGCCCCGAACACTGAAGCTTTCTTT; CDR3 protein: CASMFRAPNTEAFF
D gene: .; V gene: TRBV11-2; J gene: TRBJ2-3; clone size: .; CDR3 DNA: TGTGCCAGCAGCTTAGGCCTCCCTGGGTTAGATACGCAGTATTTT; CDR3 protein: CASSLGLPGLDTQYF
D gene: .; V gene: TRBV5-1; J gene: TRBJ1-1; clone size: .; CDR3 DNA: TGCGCCAGCAGCTTGGCTCCGTCCTTGAACACTGAAGCTTTCTTT; CDR3 protein: CASSLAPSLNTEAFF
D gene: .; V gene: TRBV28; J gene: TRBJ2-1; clone size: .; CDR3 DNA: TGTGCCAGCAGTTCGGAACAAATGATGTCCTACAATGAGCAGTTCTTC; CDR3 protein: CASSSEQMMSYNEQFF
D gene: .; V gene: TRBV3-1/TRBV3-2; J gene: TRBJ1-1; clone size: .; CDR3 DNA: TGTGCCAGCAGCCCCCGGGGAGGCACTGAAGCTTTCTTT; CDR3 protein: CASSPRGGTEAFF
D gene: TRBD2; V gene: TRBV27; J gene: TRBJ2-2; clone size: .; CDR3 DNA: TGTGCCACCGGAGGGGGCGGGAGGGATAACACCGGGGAGCTGTTTTTT; CDR3 protein: CATGGGGRDNTGELFF
D gene: TRBD1; V gene: TRBV4-3; J gene: TRBJ1-4; clone size: once; CDR3 DNA: TGCGCCAGCAGCCCCCTCGCCCGACAGGGGGCAAGTGAAAAACTGTTTTTT; CDR3 protein: CASSPLARQGASEKLFF
D gene: .; V gene: TRBV6-6; J gene: TRBJ2-3; clone size: .; CDR3 DNA: TGTGCCAGCAGTTACAGCGTCGGGTCAGATACGCAGTATTTT; CDR3 protein: CASSYSVGSDTQYF
D gene: .; V gene: TRBV11-2; J gene: TRBJ1-5; clone size: few; CDR3 DNA: TGTGCCAGCAGCTTCGGTAGCAATCAGCCCCAGCATTTT; CDR3 protein: CASSFGSNQPQHF
D gene: .; V gene: TRBV5-1; J gene: TRBJ2-7; clone size: .; CDR3 DNA: TGCGCCAGCAGTTTTCTGCAGGGCCTCTCCTACGAGCAGTACTTC; CDR3 protein: CASSFLQGLSYEQYF
D gene: .; V gene: TRBV25-1; J gene: TRBJ1-5; clone size: .; CDR3 DNA: TGTGCCAGCAGTGCAACGTATAGCAATCAGCCCCAGCATTTT; CDR3 protein: CASSATYSNQPQHF
D gene: .; V gene: TRBV6-7; J gene: TRBJ2-7; clone size: .; CDR3 DNA: TGTGCCAGCATCCCGGGACCTCGGAAGTACGAGCAGTACTTC; CDR3 protein: CASIPGPRKYEQYF
D gene: .; V gene: TRBV29-1; J gene: TRBJ1-1; clone size: .; CDR3 DNA: TGCAGCGGGTCCGGACAGCTGAACACTGAAGCTTTCTTT; CDR3 protein: CSGSGQLNTEAFF